The sequence of this TCR beta chain was determined in a study of OX40 agonist ivuxolimab in advanced cancers. Study information: Patients received the agonistic anti-OX40 (CD134) antibody ivuxolimab. Every 2 weeks, patients received ivuxolimab intravenously, dosed at 0.01 to 10 mg/kg. Patients achieving partial responses numbered three: one hepatocellular carcinoma case and two cutaneous melanoma cases.

The CDR3 extends over 15 amino acids. The trim removed 4 bases at V and 13 bases at J, leaving 12 bases unmatched. From germline, CDR1 is SGHNT and CDR2 YYREEE (reference sequence). Produced via immunoSEQ multiplex PCR; TCRdb's table is partial and in-frame only. The data show tens of thousands of clones, roughly 90% seen once. The sequencing here drew on CD4+ or CD8+ T cells sorted from blood, taken in a trial of the OX40 agonist ivuxolimab. The gene calls are TRBV5-4 and TRBJ2-1; 12 bases are a match to TRBD1. The source of this sequence is an adult with an advanced solid tumor such as melanoma, head and neck, liver or kidney cancer. The CDR3 sequence: CASSPPGQGALTQFF. As DNA, the CDR3 is TGTGCCAGCAGCCCACCGGGACAGGGGGCGTTGACCCAGTTCTTC.